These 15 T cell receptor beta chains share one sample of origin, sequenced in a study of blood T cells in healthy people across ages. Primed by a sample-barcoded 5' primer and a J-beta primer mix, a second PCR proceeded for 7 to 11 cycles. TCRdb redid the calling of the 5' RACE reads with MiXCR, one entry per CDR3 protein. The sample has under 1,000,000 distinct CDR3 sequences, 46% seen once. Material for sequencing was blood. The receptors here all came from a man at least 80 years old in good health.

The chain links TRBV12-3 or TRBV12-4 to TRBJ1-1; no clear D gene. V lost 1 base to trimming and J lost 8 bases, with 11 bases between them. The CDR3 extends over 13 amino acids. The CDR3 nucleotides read TGTGCCAGCAGTTTAGTTGAAGGTTCCGAAGCTTTCTTT. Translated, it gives CASSLVEGSEAFF.

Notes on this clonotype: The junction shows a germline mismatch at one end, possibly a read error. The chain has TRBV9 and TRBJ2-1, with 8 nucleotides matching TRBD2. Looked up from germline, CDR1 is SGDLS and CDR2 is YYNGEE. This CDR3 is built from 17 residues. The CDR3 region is CASSGSYSGTIGNERFF. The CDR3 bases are TGTGCCAGCAGCGGGTCCTATAGCGGGACAATCGGCAATGAGCGGTTCTTC.

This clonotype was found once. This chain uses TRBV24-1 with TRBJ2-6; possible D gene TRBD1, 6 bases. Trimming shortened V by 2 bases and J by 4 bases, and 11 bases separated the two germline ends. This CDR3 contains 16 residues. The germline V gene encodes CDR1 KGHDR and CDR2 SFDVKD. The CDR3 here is CATSDYTGLGANVLTF. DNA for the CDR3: TGTGCCACCAGTGATTATACAGGGTTGGGGGCCAACGTCCTGACTTTC.

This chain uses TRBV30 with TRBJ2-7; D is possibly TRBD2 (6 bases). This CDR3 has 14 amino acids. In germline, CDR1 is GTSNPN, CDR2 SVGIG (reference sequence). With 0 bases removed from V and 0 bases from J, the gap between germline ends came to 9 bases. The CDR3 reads CAWSVGGTSYEQYF. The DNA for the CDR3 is TGTGCCTGGAGTGTTGGCGGGACCTCCTACGAGCAGTACTTC.

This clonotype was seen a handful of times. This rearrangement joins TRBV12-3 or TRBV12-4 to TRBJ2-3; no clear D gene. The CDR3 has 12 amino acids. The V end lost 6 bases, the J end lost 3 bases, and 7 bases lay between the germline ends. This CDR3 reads CASRAVTDTQYF. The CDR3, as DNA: TGTGCCAGCAGAGCCGTTACAGATACGCAGTATTTT.

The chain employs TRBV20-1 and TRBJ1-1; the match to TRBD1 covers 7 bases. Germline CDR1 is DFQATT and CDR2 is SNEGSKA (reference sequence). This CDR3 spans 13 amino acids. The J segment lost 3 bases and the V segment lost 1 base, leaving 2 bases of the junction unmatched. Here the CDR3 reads CSARAGGDTEAFF. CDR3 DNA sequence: TGCAGTGCTAGAGCAGGGGGGGACACTGAAGCTTTCTTT.

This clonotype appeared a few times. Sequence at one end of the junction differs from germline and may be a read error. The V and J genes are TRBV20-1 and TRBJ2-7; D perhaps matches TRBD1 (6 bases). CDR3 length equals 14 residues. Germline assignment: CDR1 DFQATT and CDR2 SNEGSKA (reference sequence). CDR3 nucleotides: TGCAGTGCCAGAGTGGGGACACCTACCTACGAGCAGTACTTC. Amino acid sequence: CSARVGTPTYEQYF.

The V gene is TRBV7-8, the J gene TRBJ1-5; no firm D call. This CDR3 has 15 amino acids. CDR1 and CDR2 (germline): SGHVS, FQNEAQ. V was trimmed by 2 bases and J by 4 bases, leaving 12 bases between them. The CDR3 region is CASSLSANQNQPQHF. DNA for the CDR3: TGTGCCAGCAGCTTATCAGCGAACCAGAATCAGCCCCAGCATTTT.

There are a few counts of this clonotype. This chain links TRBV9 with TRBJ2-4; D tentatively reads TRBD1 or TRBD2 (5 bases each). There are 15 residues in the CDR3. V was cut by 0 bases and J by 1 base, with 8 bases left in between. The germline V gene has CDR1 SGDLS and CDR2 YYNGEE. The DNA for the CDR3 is TGTGCCAGCAGCGTAGTGGGGGAGGCCAAAAACATTCAGTACTTC. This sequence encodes CASSVVGEAKNIQYF.

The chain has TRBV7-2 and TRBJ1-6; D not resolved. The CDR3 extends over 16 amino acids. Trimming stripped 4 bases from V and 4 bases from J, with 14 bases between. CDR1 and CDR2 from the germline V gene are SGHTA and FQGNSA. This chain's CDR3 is CASSSRGARYNSPLHF. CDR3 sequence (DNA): TGTGCCAGCAGCTCAAGAGGAGCGAGGTATAATTCACCCCTCCACTTT.

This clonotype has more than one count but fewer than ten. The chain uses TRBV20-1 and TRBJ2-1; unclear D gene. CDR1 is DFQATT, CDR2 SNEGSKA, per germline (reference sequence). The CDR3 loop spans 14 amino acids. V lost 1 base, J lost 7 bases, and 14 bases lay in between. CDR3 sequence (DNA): TGCAGTGCTAGAGTCTCGGCCGGAACTAATGAGCAGTTCTTC. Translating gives CSARVSAGTNEQFF.

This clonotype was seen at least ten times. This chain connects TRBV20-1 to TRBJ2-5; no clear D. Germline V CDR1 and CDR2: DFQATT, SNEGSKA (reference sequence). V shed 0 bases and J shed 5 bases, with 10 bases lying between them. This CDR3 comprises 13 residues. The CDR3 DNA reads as TGCAGTGCTAGAGATGGGGTAAGGGAGACCCAGTACTTC. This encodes CSARDGVRETQYF.

Here the CDR3 DNA reads TGTGCCAGCAGTGGACCGGACACCTCATACGAGCAGTACTTC. Encoded protein: CASSGPDTSYEQYF. V and J are TRBV25-1 and TRBJ2-7; D may be TRBD1 (5 bases). CDR3 length: 14 amino acids. CDR1 and CDR2 from the germline V gene are MGHDK and SYGVNS. Trimming took 4 bases from V and 4 from J, leaving 14 bases between them.

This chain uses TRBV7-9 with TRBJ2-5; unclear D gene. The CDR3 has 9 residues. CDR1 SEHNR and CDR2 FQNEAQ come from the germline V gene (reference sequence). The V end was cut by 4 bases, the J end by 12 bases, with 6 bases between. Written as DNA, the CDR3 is TGTGCCAGCAGCTCCACGGAGTACTTC. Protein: CASSSTEYF.

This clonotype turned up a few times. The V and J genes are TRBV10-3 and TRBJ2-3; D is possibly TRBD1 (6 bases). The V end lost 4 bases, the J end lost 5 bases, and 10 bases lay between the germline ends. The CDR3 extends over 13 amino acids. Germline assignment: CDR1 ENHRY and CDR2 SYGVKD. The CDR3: CAISAPGEDTQYF. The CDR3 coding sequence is TGTGCCATCAGTGCGCCAGGGGAAGATACGCAGTATTTT.